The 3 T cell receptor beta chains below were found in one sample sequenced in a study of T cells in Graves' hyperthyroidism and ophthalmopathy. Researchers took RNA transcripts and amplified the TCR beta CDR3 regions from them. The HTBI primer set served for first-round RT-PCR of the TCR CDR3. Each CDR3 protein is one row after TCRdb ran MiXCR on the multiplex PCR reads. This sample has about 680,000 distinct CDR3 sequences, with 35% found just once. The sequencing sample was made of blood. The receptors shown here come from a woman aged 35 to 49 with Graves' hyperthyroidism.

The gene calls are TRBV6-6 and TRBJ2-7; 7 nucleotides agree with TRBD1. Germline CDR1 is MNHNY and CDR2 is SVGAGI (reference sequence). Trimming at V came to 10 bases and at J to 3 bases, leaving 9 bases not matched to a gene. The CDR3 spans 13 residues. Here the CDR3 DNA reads TGTGCCACCCGGGACAGCACTTTCTACGAGCAGTACTTC. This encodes CATRDSTFYEQYF.

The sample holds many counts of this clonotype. The CDR3 DNA sequence: TGTGCCAGCAGCGTAGAGCACCATAATTCACCCCTCCACTTT. Translation: CASSVEHHNSPLHF. The rearrangement links TRBV9 to TRBJ1-6; D not resolved. The germline V and J ends were trimmed by 0 bases and 5 bases, with 6 bases remaining between them. The CDR3 has 14 residues. Germline assignment: CDR1 SGDLS and CDR2 YYNGEE. Supplemented by reference TRBV9 and TRBJ1-6, the full variable domain reads DSGVTQTPKHLITATGQRVTLRCSPRSGDLSVYWYQQSLDQGLQFLIQYYNGEERAKGNILERFSAQQFPDLHSELNLSSLELGDSALYFCASSVEHHNSPLHFGNGTRLTVT.

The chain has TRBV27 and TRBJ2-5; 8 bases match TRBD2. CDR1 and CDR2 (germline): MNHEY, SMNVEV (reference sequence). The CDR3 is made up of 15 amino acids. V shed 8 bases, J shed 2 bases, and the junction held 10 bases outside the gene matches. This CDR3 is CASRSASGLQETQYF. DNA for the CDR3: TGTGCCAGCCGGTCAGCTAGCGGGTTACAAGAGACCCAGTACTTC.